Presented here are 9 T cell receptor beta chains from one specimen sequenced in a study of T cells in Graves' hyperthyroidism and ophthalmopathy. RNA transcripts provided the source from which TCR beta CDR3 regions were amplified. Carried out on the TCR CDR3, a first-round RT-PCR used the HTBI primer set. TCRdb called the multiplex PCR reads again in MiXCR, with one record for every CDR3 protein. The repertoire includes roughly 350,000 distinct CDR3 sequences, 11% to 15% of them detected once, and about 26% sits in the top ten. The sequenced sample was blood. The receptor source for this set is a woman aged 25 to 45 with Graves' hyperthyroidism.

The sample holds many counts of this clonotype. The V and J genes are TRBV24-1 and TRBJ2-1, with a tentative D call TRBD1 (6 bases). CDR3 length equals 15 residues. The V and J ends lost 5 bases and 4 bases respectively, with 14 bases between them. The germline V gene encodes CDR1 KGHDR and CDR2 SFDVKD. CDR3 bases: TGTGCCACCAGTGGGGGACAAGTCCGATACAATGAGCAGTTCTTC. Amino acid sequence: CATSGGQVRYNEQFF.

As regards this clonotype: Being one base from a much bigger clone, this may be a read error. The V and J genes are TRBV20-1 and TRBJ2-7; 14 nucleotides match TRBD2. CDR1 is DFQATT and CDR2 is SNEGSKA in the germline V gene (reference sequence). The CDR3 runs to 19 residues. The CDR3 spells CSAETPGLAGERVSYEQHF. The CDR3 DNA follows: TGCAGTGCAGAAACTCCGGGACTAGCGGGAGAGCGGGTCTCCTACGAGCAGCACTTC.

This clonotype was counted at least ten times. This sequence joins TRBV12-3 or TRBV12-4 and TRBJ1-1, with D maybe TRBD1 (5 bases). The ends were cut back, 0 bases at V and 3 bases at J, with 5 bases in the middle. The CDR3 is 13 amino acids. As DNA, the CDR3 is TGTGCCAGCAGTTTAGCCAGGGACACTGAAGCTTTCTTT. Its translation: CASSLARDTEAFF.

This clonotype was found many times. This sequence joins TRBV12-3 or TRBV12-4 and TRBJ1-5, with no clear D. The CDR3 totals 13 residues. The V end was cut by 3 bases, the J end by 4 bases, with 7 bases between. CDR3 coding DNA: TGTGCCAGCAGTTTGACCCGAAATCAGCCCCAGCATTTT. Amino acids: CASSLTRNQPQHF.

At least ten counts were recorded for this clonotype. CDR3 sequence: CASSPPRADYGYTF. The CDR3 DNA follows: TGTGCCAGCAGCCCCCCCAGGGCGGACTATGGCTACACCTTC. This chain uses TRBV7-9 with TRBJ1-2, with a weak D call TRBD1 (5 bases). The V gene lost 5 bases and the J gene lost 3 bases, with 13 bases spanning the gap. CDR1 and CDR2 (germline): SEHNR, FQNEAQ (reference sequence). CDR3 length: 14 residues.

The table lists this clonotype with many counts. The chain links TRBV28 to TRBJ1-1; no clear D gene. The V end lost 6 bases, the J end lost 3 bases, and 11 bases lay between the germline ends. The CDR3 covers 13 residues. CDR1 is MDHEN and CDR2 is SYDVKM in the germline V gene. The DNA of the CDR3 is TGTGCCAGCAGCCCGTCCCTGGACACTGAAGCTTTCTTT. This sequence encodes CASSPSLDTEAFF. The variable domain in full, completed from reference TRBV28 and TRBJ1-1, reads DVKVTQSSRYLVKRTGEKVFLECVQDMDHENMFWYRQDPGLGLRLIYFSYDVKMKEKGDIPEGYSVSREKKERFSLILESASTNQTSMYLCASSPSLDTEAFFGQGTRLTVV.

This clonotype was observed at least ten times. The chain uses TRBV6-1 and TRBJ2-2; 8 positions match TRBD2. Germline CDR1 and CDR2: MNHNS and SASEGT. The junction had 4 bases not matched to a gene; V was cut back by 9 bases and J by 1 base. CDR3 length: 14 residues. In DNA form, the CDR3 reads TGTGCCAGTGTTACTAGCGGGAACACCGGGGAGCTGTTTTTT. It encodes CASVTSGNTGELFF.

This clonotype occurred many times. V usage is TRBV28 and J usage is TRBJ2-5, with 9 bases matching TRBD2. The CDR3 runs to 14 residues. Germline V gene lookup returns CDR1 MDHEN and CDR2 SYDVKM. V lost 6 bases and J lost 2; bases outside the gene matches: 4. The CDR3 DNA is TGTGCCAGCAGCAGACTAGCGGTACAAGAGACCCAGTACTTC. Protein sequence: CASSRLAVQETQYF.

This rearrangement joins TRBV6-1 to TRBJ2-1; 12 bases are shared with TRBD2. Germline assignment: CDR1 MNHNS and CDR2 SASEGT. The CDR3 sequence is 14 residues long. Losses at the gene ends were 3 bases for V and 7 bases for J; bases not matched to a gene: 1. CDR3 sequence reads: CASSDGTSGNEQFF. CDR3 sequence (DNA): TGTGCCAGCAGTGACGGGACTAGCGGGAATGAGCAGTTCTTC.